This T cell receptor (beta chain) was documented in a study of blood T cell repertoires in COVID-19. The wider study: The analysed material was cDNA or gDNA that came from T cells, B-cell-depleted T cells, or PBMCs.

Germline CDR1 and CDR2: SGHTA and FQGNSA. Trimming shortened V by 1 base and J by 1 base, and 11 bases separated the two germline ends. The CDR3 runs to 16 residues. Authors' data handling: Reference gene primer amplification yielded estimated nucleated cell counts. The protocol was immunoSEQ multiplex PCR, while the TCRdb copy is restricted to in-frame clones and leaves out a portion. V, J and clone size are taken as reported in that table, and D and trimming were inferred from the DNA itself. In the table there are 70,000 to 95,000 clones, 80% to 95% of which are singletons. This TCR came from a woman aged 50 to 60 in a cohort sampled during active COVID-19. The gene calls are TRBV7-2 and TRBJ2-1; possibly TRBD2 for D (6 bases). The sample comprised peripheral blood. The CDR3 reads CASSLGGGVSYNEQFF. The DNA of the CDR3 is TGTGCCAGCAGCTTAGGTGGAGGGGTTTCCTACAATGAGCAGTTCTTC.